This TCR beta chain was captured by sequencing in a study of OX40 agonist ivuxolimab in advanced cancers. V lost 5 bases to trimming and J lost 0 bases, with 19 bases between them. The CDR3 runs to 17 residues. The V gene's germline CDR1 is LNHDA and CDR2 SQIVND (reference sequence). Using immunoSEQ multiplex PCR, the repertoire was profiled, and TCRdb retains in-frame clones only, with some absent. The sample lists about 70,000 clones, about 90% occurring once. This sequence joins TRBV19 and TRBJ1-1, with D possibly being TRBD1 (5 bases). The specimen comprised CD4+ or CD8+ T cells sorted from blood, sampled in a trial of the OX40 agonist ivuxolimab. The origin of this receptor is an adult with an advanced solid tumor such as melanoma, head and neck, liver or kidney cancer. CDR3 bases: TGTGCCAGTAGTTTCCTCGCGGGTGGGGGTATGAACACTGAAGCTTTCTTT. Translated: CASSFLAGGGMNTEAFF.